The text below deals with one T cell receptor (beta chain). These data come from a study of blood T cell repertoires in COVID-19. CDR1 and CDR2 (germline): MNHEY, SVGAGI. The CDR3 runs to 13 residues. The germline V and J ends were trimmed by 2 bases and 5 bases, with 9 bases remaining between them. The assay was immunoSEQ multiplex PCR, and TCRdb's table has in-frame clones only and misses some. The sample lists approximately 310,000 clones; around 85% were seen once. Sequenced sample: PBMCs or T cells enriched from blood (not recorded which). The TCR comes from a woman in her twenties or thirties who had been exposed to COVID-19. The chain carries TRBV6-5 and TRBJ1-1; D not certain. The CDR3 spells CASSYARGTEAFF. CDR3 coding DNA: TGTGCCAGCAGTTACGCTCGGGGTACTGAAGCTTTCTTT.